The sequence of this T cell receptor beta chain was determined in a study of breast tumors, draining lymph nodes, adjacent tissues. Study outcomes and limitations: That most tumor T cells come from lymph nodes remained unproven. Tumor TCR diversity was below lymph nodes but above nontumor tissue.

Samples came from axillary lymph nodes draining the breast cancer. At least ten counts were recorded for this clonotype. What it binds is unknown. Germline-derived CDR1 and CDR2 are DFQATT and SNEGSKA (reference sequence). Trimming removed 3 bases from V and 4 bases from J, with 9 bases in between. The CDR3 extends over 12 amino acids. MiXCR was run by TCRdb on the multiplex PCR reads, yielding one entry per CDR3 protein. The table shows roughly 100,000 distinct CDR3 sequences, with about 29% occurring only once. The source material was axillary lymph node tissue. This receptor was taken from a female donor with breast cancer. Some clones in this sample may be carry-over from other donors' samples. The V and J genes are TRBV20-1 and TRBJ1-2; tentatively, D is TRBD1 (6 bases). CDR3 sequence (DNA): TGCAGTGCTAGTGGACAGACCTATGGCTACACCTTC. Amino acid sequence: CSASGQTYGYTF.